A few counts support the clone carrying this T cell receptor (beta chain). The junction departs from germline at one end; a sequencing error may be responsible. Time point denoted: persistent/refractory GD, antithyroid drugs over 5 years with positive TRAb. PBMC RNA served as the TCR library source. Germline CDR1 and CDR2: MNHGY and SVAAGI. This CDR3 is built from 13 residues. This record belongs to a study of regulatory T cells in long-lasting Graves disease. CDR3-region Arm-PCR and iRepertoire HTBI primers produced the TCR beta libraries. TCRdb reprocessed the multiplex PCR reads with MiXCR, giving one entry per CDR3 protein. The sample includes 700,000 or so distinct CDR3 sequences, 30% of them seen just once.

The V and J genes are TRBV6-9 and TRBJ1-2; D not resolved. This clonotype was obtained from a female donor with Graves disease. Source: peripheral blood mononuclear cells (PBMCs), taken when the disease was refractory, from a patient treated with antithyroid drugs. CDR3 amino acids: CASSDSTIGGYTF. The CDR3 nucleotides read TGTGCCAGCAGTGATTCGACAATTGGCGGCTACACCTTC.